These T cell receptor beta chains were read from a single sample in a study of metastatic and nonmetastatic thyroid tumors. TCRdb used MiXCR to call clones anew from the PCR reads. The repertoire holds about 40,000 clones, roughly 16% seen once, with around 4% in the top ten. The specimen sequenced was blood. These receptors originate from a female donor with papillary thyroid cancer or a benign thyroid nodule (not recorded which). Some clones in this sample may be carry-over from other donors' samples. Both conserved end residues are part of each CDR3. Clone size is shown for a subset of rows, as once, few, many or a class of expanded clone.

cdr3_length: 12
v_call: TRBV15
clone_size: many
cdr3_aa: CATSGGADTQYF

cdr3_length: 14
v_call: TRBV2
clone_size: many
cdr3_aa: CASSVRGLGSPLHF

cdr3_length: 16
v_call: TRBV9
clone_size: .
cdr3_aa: CASSVGWGARNTEAFF

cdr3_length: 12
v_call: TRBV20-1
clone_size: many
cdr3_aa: CSAGQINQPQHF

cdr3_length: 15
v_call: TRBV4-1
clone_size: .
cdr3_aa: CASSLVPSGTYEQYF

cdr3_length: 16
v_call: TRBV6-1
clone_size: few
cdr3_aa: CARSPESGTGANVLTF

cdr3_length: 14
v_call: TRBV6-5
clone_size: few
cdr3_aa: CSSSSGTSSYEHYF

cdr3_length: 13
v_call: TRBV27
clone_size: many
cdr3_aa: CASSMGQGFYAFF

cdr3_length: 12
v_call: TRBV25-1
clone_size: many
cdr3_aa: CASSQGGQPQHF

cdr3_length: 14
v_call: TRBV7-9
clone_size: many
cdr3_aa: CASSLAVSYNEQFF

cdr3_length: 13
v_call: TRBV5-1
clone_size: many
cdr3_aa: CASGRASYNEQFF

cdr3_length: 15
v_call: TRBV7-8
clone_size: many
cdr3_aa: CASSSDTGGTYEQYF

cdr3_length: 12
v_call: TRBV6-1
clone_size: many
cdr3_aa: CASSKPNYGYTF

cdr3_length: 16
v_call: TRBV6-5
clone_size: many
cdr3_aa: CASSYGTPYSNQPQHF

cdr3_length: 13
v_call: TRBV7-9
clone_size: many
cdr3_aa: CASSLGGTPTQYF

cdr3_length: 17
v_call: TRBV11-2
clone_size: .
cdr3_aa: CASSKGRAGGRNGELFF

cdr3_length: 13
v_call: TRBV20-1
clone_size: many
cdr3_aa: CSALTGRAGELFF

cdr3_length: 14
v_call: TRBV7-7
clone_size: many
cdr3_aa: CASSLQGVQETQYF

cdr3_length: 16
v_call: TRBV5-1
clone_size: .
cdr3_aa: CASSLRSASGSYEQYF

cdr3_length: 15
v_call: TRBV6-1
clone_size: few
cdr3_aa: CASSEEARGFHEQYF

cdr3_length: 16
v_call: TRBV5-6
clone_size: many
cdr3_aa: CASSLLRLAGYNEQFF

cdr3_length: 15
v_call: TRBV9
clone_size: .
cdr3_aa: CASNRGGDLGTEAFF

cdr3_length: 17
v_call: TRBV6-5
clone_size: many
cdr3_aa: CASSYSGLAGGRGELFF

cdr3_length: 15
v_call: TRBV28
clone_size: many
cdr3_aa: CASSLPRGTGTEAFF

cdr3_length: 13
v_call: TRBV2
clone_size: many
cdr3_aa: CASEGGLRQPQHF

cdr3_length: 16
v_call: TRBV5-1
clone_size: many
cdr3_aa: CASSPGDRLDGEKLFF

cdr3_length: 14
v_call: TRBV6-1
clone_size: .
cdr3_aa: CASRVGRGPSPLHF

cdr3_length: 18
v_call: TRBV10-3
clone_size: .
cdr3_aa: CAISEDRASRPMDYEQYF

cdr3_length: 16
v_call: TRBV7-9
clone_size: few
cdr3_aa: CASSKFVGATNEKLFF

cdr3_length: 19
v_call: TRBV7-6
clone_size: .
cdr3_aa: CASSLPSGLAGVEAGELFF

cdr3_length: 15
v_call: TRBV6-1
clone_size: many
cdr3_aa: CASRTGGLYNSPLHF

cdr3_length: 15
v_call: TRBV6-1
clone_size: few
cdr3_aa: CASSTGEVGGNTIYF

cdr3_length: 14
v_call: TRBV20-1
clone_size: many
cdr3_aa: CSARAQGWRNTIYF

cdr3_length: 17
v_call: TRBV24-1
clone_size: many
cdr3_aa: CATSDNSAGVHTGELFF

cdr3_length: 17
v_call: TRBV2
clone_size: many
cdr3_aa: CASSVIGGDRYGTEAFF

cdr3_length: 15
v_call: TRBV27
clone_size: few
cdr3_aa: CASHSGSGSGNTIYF

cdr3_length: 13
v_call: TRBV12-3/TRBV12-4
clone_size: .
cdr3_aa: CASEPSDLNEQFF

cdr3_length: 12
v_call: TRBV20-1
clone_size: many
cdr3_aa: CSASGMPYEQYF

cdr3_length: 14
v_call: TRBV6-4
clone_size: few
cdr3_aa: CASRHRGGPSPLHF

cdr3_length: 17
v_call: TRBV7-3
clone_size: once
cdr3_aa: CASSLTGTSCFYNEQFF

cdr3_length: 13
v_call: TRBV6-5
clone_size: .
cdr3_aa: CASSYLNTGELFF

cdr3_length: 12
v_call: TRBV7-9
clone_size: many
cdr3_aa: CASSLLTYEQYF

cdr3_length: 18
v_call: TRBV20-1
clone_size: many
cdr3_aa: CSARDLAGGPLAKNIQYF

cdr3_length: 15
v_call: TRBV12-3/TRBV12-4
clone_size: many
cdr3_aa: CASSLVFGVYNEQFF

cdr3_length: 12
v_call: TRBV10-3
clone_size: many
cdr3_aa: CATRTSSGELFF

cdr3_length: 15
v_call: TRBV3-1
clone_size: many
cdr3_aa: CASSQGDRGHTEAFF

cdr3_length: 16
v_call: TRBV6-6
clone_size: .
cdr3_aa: CASSYCTGPATGELFF

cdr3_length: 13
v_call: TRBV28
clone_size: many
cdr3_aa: CASRVQGLDEQYF

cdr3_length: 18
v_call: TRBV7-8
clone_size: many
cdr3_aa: CASSLPPLAASSYNEQFF

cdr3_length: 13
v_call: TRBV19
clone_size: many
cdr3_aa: CASSKHRGTEAFF

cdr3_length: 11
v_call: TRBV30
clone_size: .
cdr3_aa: CAWNEYNEQFF

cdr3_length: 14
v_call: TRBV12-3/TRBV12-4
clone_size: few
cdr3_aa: CASSYGWTTDTQYF

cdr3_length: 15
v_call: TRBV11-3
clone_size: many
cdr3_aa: CASSLGLAGVYEQYF

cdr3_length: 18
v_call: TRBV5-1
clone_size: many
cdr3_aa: CASSPGTSGRWGTDTQYF

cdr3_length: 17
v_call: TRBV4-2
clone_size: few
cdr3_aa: CASSRGGAVTPNYGYTF

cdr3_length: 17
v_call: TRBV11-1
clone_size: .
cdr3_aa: CASSLSHYKGANTEAFF

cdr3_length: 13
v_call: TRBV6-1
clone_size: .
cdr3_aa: CASRGGNNQPQHF

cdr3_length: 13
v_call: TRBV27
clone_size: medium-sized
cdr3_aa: CASSVSRGSPLHF